Each of the 10 T cell receptor beta chains below was sequenced from the same sample in a study of blood T cell repertoires in COVID-19. Repertoires were generated with immunoSEQ multiplex PCR, while TCRdb's copy carries only in-frame clones and drops some. There are around 200,000 clones in the sample; approximately 81% occur only once, and 15% to 20% lies in the top ten. The specimen was peripheral blood. These receptors all stem from a woman of 80 years or more with active or convalescent COVID-19.

V usage is TRBV29-1 and J usage is TRBJ2-3; D unclear. This CDR3 contains 13 residues. V was shortened by 8 bases and J by 4 bases, with 16 bases between the two germline ends. Germline values: CDR1 SQVTM, CDR2 ANQGSEA. The CDR3 bases are TGCAGCACCCGTTATGGGCCCCCAGATACGCAGTATTTT. Its translation: CSTRYGPPDTQYF.

The CDR3 bases are TGTGCCAGCTCGAGGGCAGGGGGTAATCAGCCCCAGCATTTT. Translating gives CASSRAGGNQPQHF. The genes are TRBV7-2 and TRBJ1-5, with TRBD1 identical over 7 bases. Germline CDR1 SGHTA, CDR2 FQGNSA. Unmatched junction bases numbered 8, after V lost 8 bases and J lost 4 bases. This CDR3 is 14 amino acids long.

Of note for this clone: The junction and the germline gene differ at one end; a read error may be behind it. The rearrangement uses TRBV7-2 and TRBJ2-7, with TRBD2 matching over 10 bases. CDR3 length equals 16 residues. The V gene's germline CDR1 is SGHTA and CDR2 FQGNSA. The CDR3 sequence: CASSFYSSGGSYDISF. DNA of the CDR3: TGTGCCAGCAGCTTCTATTCTAGCGGGGGCTCGTACGATATTAGCTTC.

The chain carries TRBV11-2 and TRBJ2-2, with 7 bases identical to TRBD1. The CDR3 runs to 13 residues. Germline V lookup: CDR1 SGHAT, CDR2 FQNNGV. The J segment lost 6 bases and the V segment lost 8 bases, leaving 6 bases of the junction unmatched. In nucleotides, the CDR3 is TGTGCCAGCTTCCAGGGGGTTCCCGGGGAGCTGTTTTTT. This encodes CASFQGVPGELFF.

The chain carries TRBV10-2 and TRBJ1-6; weak D call: TRBD1 (6 bases). CDR3 length: 15 residues. V was cut by 7 bases and J by 6 bases, with 16 bases left in between. Germline V CDR1 and CDR2: WSHSY, SAAADI. This CDR3 reads CASMGTGTINSPLHF. The CDR3 DNA reads as TGCGCCAGCATGGGAACAGGGACAATTAATTCACCCCTCCACTTT.

V gene TRBV4-2 combines with J gene TRBJ1-2; the D is unclear. V was shortened by 10 bases and J by 2 bases, with 8 bases between the two germline ends. Germline loops: CDR1 LGHNA, CDR2 YNFKEQ. The CDR3 has 11 amino acids. CDR3 in amino acids: CANKENYGYTF. Here the CDR3 DNA reads TGTGCCAACAAAGAAAACTATGGCTACACCTTC.

CDR3 coding DNA: TGTGCCACCAGCAGAGATGTCAGGGTGAACACTGAAGCTTTCTTT. Translation gives CATSRDVRVNTEAFF. This sequence joins TRBV15 and TRBJ1-1, with D possibly matching TRBD1 (5 bases). CDR3 length: 15 amino acids. The ends were cut back, 0 bases at V and 0 bases at J, with 8 bases in the middle. CDR1 and CDR2 (germline): LNHNV, YYDKDF (reference sequence). Based on the CDR3 plus reference TRBV15 and TRBJ1-1, the full variable domain is DAMVIQNPRYQVTQFGKPVTLSCSQTLNHNVMYWYQQKSSQAPKLLFHYYDKDFNNEADTPDNFQSRRPNTSFCFLDIRSPGLGDTAMYLCATSRDVRVNTEAFFGQGTRLTVV.

This clone was seen a few times. The J gene is TRBJ1-5, the V gene TRBV2, with 9 bases fitting TRBD1. J lost 5 bases, V lost 11 bases, and 7 bases had no gene match. In germline, CDR1 is SNHLY, CDR2 FYNNEI. This CDR3 has 13 amino acids. CDR3 nucleotides: TGTGCCGGAAACAGGGGGCGCGATCAGCCCCAGCATTTT. This encodes CAGNRGRDQPQHF.

This clone was seen a single time. V and J are TRBV20-1 and TRBJ2-5, with D unclear. V shed 3 bases and J shed 3 bases, with 5 bases lying between them. Germline-derived CDR1 and CDR2 are DFQATT and SNEGSKA (reference sequence). The CDR3 runs 11 residues. The CDR3 region is CSASAKETQYF. The CDR3 DNA is TGCAGTGCTAGTGCCAAAGAGACCCAGTACTTC.

A note on this clone: Different DNA sequences within this sample yield the same CDR3. The genes are TRBV10-2 and TRBJ2-5; TRBD2 matches 7 bases. Per germline, CDR1 WSHSY and CDR2 SAAADI. The CDR3 extends over 14 amino acids. J was trimmed by 5 bases and V by 5 bases; bases with no gene match: 8. The DNA of the CDR3 is TGCGCCAGCAGTTATCTTGCGGGGGTGGAGACCCAGTACTTC. Its translation: CASSYLAGVETQYF.